This TCR beta chain was sequenced during a study of CD8 T cells in Susac syndrome (dated by TCRdb to the late 2010s). Turning to the overall study: Whether CD8+ T cell activation and differentiation in Susac syndrome was antigen driven was tested using repertoire sequencing. Study-level results and caveats: The number of individuals in the TCR sequencing and HLA analysis was recognized as being relatively small.

Trimming costs V 4 bases and J 7 bases, and their ends lie 13 bases apart. For CDR1 and CDR2, the germline V gene lists KGHSH and LQKENI. The CDR3 sequence holds 14 residues, the cysteine and phenylalanine included. Only the CDR3 DNA stays, 42 bases, in frame from base 1. Peripheral blood CD8+ and CD4+ T cells from healthy donors, Susac syndrome patients and multiple sclerosis patients were profiled by high-throughput TCR beta sequencing. The healthy donors served as controls matched for age and sex. Bulk CD8+ and CD4+ T cells were purified by magnetic negative isolation, while CD8+ TEMRA cells were enriched using FACS. Blood was collected in EDTA tubes and processed within 24 hours, with PBMCs isolated through density gradient centrifugation. PBMCs destined for TCR sequencing were cryopreserved in liquid nitrogen and later thawed in a 37 °C water bath. Purity of sorted or isolated CD4+, CD8+ and CD8+ TEMRA cells was at least 90%.

In the case of this clonotype: The target of this receptor is not known. No per-base quality is available; no much larger clone lies one base away.

RNA was extracted using the RNeasy kit, and roughly 0.5 to 1 microgram was reverse transcribed with random hexamers. The immunoSEQ multiplex PCR assay, covering 54 Vbeta and 13 Jbeta segments, was used to amplify TCR beta CDR3 regions. PCR amplification bias was corrected by using a synthetic template baseline for primer optimization and computational correction. Per the source publication's procedure: Reads were annotated to V, D and J genes according to IMGT and were analyzed with immunoSEQ Analyzer, with only productive sequences retained. To calculate clonality, Shannon entropy was normalized by log2 of the number of productive unique sequences and then subtracted from one. Public and private clones were assessed among the 100 most prevalent clones of each patient and control. Clones were defined as Susac-specific when absent from the healthy and MS cohorts, from 1,000 to 1,100 published viral clones and from other ImmuneACCESS disease sequences. TCRdb reran the public reads through fastp at Q25 and MiXCR, keeping productive beta chains. Rows with a matching CDR3 protein are joined into one entry that keeps the most common DNA and genes. TCRdb's processing, not the study's, gives the V and J calls here. This sample is represented by about 130,000 distinct CDR3 sequences; 90% to 95% of them were singletons. The ten largest make up roughly 0.091% of the sample.

The sequence was obtained from a human donor in good health. Recombination linked TRBV18 to TRBJ1-4; confidence is insufficient to name the D gene. Sequencing was performed on CD4+ T cells from PBMCs. DNA sequence: TGTGCCAGCTCACGACCCGAACGGGTTGAAAAACTGTTTTTT. It translates as CASSRPERVEKLFF. When the CDR3 is completed using the reference TRBV18 and TRBJ1-4 genes on either side, the full variable domain is NAGVMQNPRHLVRRRGQEARLRCSPMKGHSHVYWYRQLPEEGLKFMVYLQKENIIDESGMPKERFSAEFPKEGPSILRIQQVVRGDSAAYFCASSRPERVEKLFFGSGTQLSVL.